The 12 T cell receptor beta chains reported below all come from one sample, sequenced in a study of cytomegalovirus exposure and HLA in healthy donors. Use of 60 Vbeta and 13 Jbeta primers characterized the PCR. The method was immunoSEQ multiplex PCR; TCRdb's version includes in-frame clones alone and lacks a portion of them. The sample records 130,000 to 150,000 clones, around 67% being singletons. Input material: PBMCs. All receptors come from a man between 18 and 29 years old in good health and CMV-seropositive.

The chain employs TRBV14 and TRBJ2-1, with D perhaps TRBD1 (5 bases). V was cut by 4 bases and J by 7 bases, with 20 bases left in between. This CDR3 has 16 amino acids. CDR1 is SGHDN and CDR2 is FVKESK in the germline V gene. CDR3 protein: CASSPFVRKGLNEQFF. CDR3 nucleotide sequence: TGTGCCAGCAGCCCTTTCGTAAGGAAGGGGCTGAATGAGCAGTTCTTC.

The CDR3 DNA reads as TGTGCCAGCAGTTACGGTCAGGGCCTTGAAGCTTTCTTT. It yields the protein CASSYGQGLEAFF. J is TRBJ1-1 and V is TRBV6-5, with D possibly being TRBD1 (5 bases). The CDR3 is 13 amino acids. CDR1 and CDR2 (germline): MNHEY, SVGAGI. V shed 2 bases and J shed 7 bases, with 11 bases lying between them.

V gene TRBV19 combines with J gene TRBJ1-1, with D uncertain. This CDR3 has 13 amino acids. Trimming left V 2 bases short and J 4 bases short, with 8 bases between. The germline CDR1 and CDR2 sequences are LNHDA and SQIVND (reference sequence). The CDR3 protein is CASSIIQSTEAFF. The CDR3 coding sequence is TGTGCCAGTAGTATAATTCAATCCACTGAAGCTTTCTTT.

This clone has just a few counts. This chain joins TRBV28 and TRBJ1-5; a possible D gene is TRBD1 (5 bases). The CDR3 length is 13 residues. The V end was cut by 5 bases, the J end by 4 bases, with 9 bases between. Germline assignment: CDR1 MDHEN and CDR2 SYDVKM. The CDR3 reads CASSPGGNQPQHF. The CDR3 DNA follows: TGTGCCAGCAGTCCGGGGGGGAATCAGCCCCAGCATTTT.

There are a few counts of this clone. The V gene is TRBV2, the J gene TRBJ2-7; maybe TRBD2 (5 bases). CDR1 is SNHLY and CDR2 is FYNNEI in the germline V gene. V gave up 7 bases and J gave up 7 bases, with 11 bases separating them. The CDR3 has 11 residues. The CDR3 sequence: CASTDSGEQYF. The CDR3 coding sequence is TGTGCCAGCACCGATTCGGGGGAGCAGTACTTC.

The chain couples TRBV5-1 to TRBJ2-3; D unclear. This CDR3 comprises 13 residues. Trimming took off 6 bases at V and 2 bases at J, with 10 bases between the two ends. Germline CDR1 SGHRS, CDR2 YFSETQ. The CDR3 loop reads CASTYPDTDTQYF. CDR3 DNA: TGCGCCAGCACCTATCCTGACACAGATACGCAGTATTTT.

The V and J genes are TRBV2 and TRBJ2-5; 9 bases line up with TRBD2. The CDR3 runs 16 residues. V lost 3 bases, J lost 5 bases, and 10 bases stayed unmatched. The germline V gene encodes CDR1 SNHLY and CDR2 FYNNEI. CDR3: CASSDGLAGRRETQYF. The CDR3, as DNA: TGTGCCAGCAGTGACGGGCTAGCGGGGCGTAGGGAGACCCAGTACTTC.

This sequence joins TRBV7-9 and TRBJ2-7, with D tentatively TRBD1 (6 bases). Per germline, CDR1 SEHNR and CDR2 FQNEAQ (reference sequence). The CDR3 has 15 amino acids. V lost 6 bases, J lost 3 bases, and 18 bases lay in between. CDR3 protein: CASSPGVGANYEQYF. In DNA, the CDR3 is TGTGCCAGCAGTCCAGGGGTGGGAGCGAACTACGAGCAGTACTTC.

The chain links TRBV5-6 to TRBJ1-4; D not resolved. The V end lost 6 bases, the J end lost 7 bases, and 19 bases lay between the germline ends. The CDR3 has 15 residues. CDR1 SGHDT and CDR2 YYEEEE come from the germline V gene. CDR3 residues: CASTSAGQLGEKLFF. The CDR3 DNA reads as TGTGCCAGCACTTCGGCGGGCCAACTCGGTGAAAAACTGTTTTTT.

The CDR3 DNA reads as TGCGCCAGCAGCAAAGGACAGGGCGTGAACACTGAAGCTTTCTTT. Its protein is CASSKGQGVNTEAFF. V usage is TRBV5-1 and J usage is TRBJ1-1, with 8 bases identical to TRBD1. This CDR3 has 15 amino acids. The V gene end was trimmed by 4 bases and the J gene end by 0 bases; junction bases not matched to a gene: 5. Germline assignment: CDR1 SGHRS and CDR2 YFSETQ.

The chain joins TRBV5-6 to TRBJ1-6; D gene ambiguous. The CDR3 totals 15 residues. V was cut by 0 bases and J by 10 bases, with 14 bases left in between. CDR1 and CDR2 (germline): SGHDT, YYEEEE. Here the CDR3 reads CASSLGPAAGSPLHF. The CDR3 DNA reads as TGTGCCAGCAGCTTGGGCCCGGCAGCGGGCTCACCCCTCCACTTT.

This clone occurred a few times. The chain is built from TRBV5-1 and TRBJ1-4; D possibly corresponds to TRBD1 (6 bases). There are 15 residues in the CDR3. Trimming took off 4 bases at V and 6 bases at J, with 16 bases between the two ends. Germline V gene data show CDR1 as SGHRS and CDR2 as YFSETQ. The chain's CDR3 is CASSPSQGADEKLFF. CDR3 nucleotides: TGCGCCAGCAGCCCGTCACAGGGCGCGGATGAAAAACTGTTTTTT.